Below, 14 T cell receptor beta chains from the same sample are listed, as sequenced in a study of cytomegalovirus exposure and HLA in healthy donors. Amplification used 60 Vbeta primers and 13 Jbeta primers. Clones were read by immunoSEQ multiplex PCR, and TCRdb kept only the in-frame ones, dropping some. The profile shows about 190,000 clones, 81% of them singletons. Sequencing was performed on PBMCs. These receptor sequences come from a woman between 18 and 29 years old in good health and CMV-seropositive.

CDR3 in amino acids: CSAGGKEGTEAFF. CDR3 coding DNA: TGCAGCGCCGGAGGCAAAGAGGGCACTGAAGCTTTCTTT. V is TRBV29-1 and J is TRBJ1-1; D is uncertain. The CDR3 is made up of 13 amino acids. Trimming left V 7 bases short and J 4 bases short, with 16 bases between. The germline V gene has CDR1 SQVTM and CDR2 ANQGSEA. The complete variable domain, with remaining parts taken from reference TRBV29-1 and TRBJ1-1, reads SAVISQKPSRDICQRGTSLTIQCQVDSQVTMMFWYRQQPGQSLTLIATANQGSEATYESGFVIDKFPISRPNLTFSTLTVSNMSPEDSSIYLCSAGGKEGTEAFFGQGTRLTVV.

The CDR3 reads CSVDRFNEQFF. In DNA, the CDR3 is TGCAGCGTTGATCGGTTCAATGAGCAGTTCTTC. The chain is built from TRBV29-1 and TRBJ2-1; D remains ambiguous. Germline V CDR1 and CDR2: SQVTM, ANQGSEA. The CDR3 sequence is 11 residues long. The V end lost 3 bases, the J end lost 6 bases, and 6 bases lay between the germline ends.

This chain uses TRBV5-6 with TRBJ1-2, with 8 bases lining up with TRBD1. The CDR3 has 19 amino acids. The V segment lost 4 bases and the J segment 1 base; nucleotides outside the gene matches: 18. Germline assignment: CDR1 SGHDT and CDR2 YYEEEE. CDR3: CASSPRGGQGAVLNYGYTF. The CDR3 DNA follows: TGTGCCAGCAGCCCCAGAGGGGGTCAGGGGGCAGTTCTTAACTATGGCTACACCTTC.

The chain joins TRBV6-5 to TRBJ2-3; 8 bases are shared with TRBD1. This CDR3 has 14 residues. The trim removed 6 bases at V and 4 bases at J, leaving 6 bases unmatched. Germline-derived CDR1 and CDR2 are MNHEY and SVGAGI. CDR3 residues: CASRSTGDPDTQYF. CDR3 bases: TGTGCCAGCAGGTCGACAGGGGACCCAGATACGCAGTATTTT.

This clone was detected once. V is TRBV30 and J is TRBJ1-4, with D possibly TRBD1 on 6 matching bases. This CDR3 has 14 amino acids. The germline CDR1 and CDR2 sequences are GTSNPN and SVGIG (reference sequence). Between the trimmed V and J ends, which lost 1 base and 5 bases, there was a span of 11 bases. The CDR3 region has the DNA TGTGCCTGGAGTGAAAACAGGGCCAATGAAAAACTGTTTTTT. It codes for CAWSENRANEKLFF.

The chain combines TRBV5-1 with TRBJ1-4; D gene uncertain. Germline CDR1 SGHRS, CDR2 YFSETQ. This CDR3 is 14 amino acids long. Trimming shortened V by 1 base and J by 3 bases, and 7 bases separated the two germline ends. CDR3 region: CASSLTEANEKLFF. CDR3 nucleotides: TGCGCCAGCAGCTTGACAGAAGCTAATGAAAAACTGTTTTTT.

The chain links TRBV5-4 to TRBJ2-5; TRBD2 aligns across 12 bases. Looked up from germline, CDR1 is SGHNT and CDR2 is YYREEE (reference sequence). The CDR3 covers 16 residues. The trim removed 5 bases at V and 3 bases at J, leaving 8 bases unmatched. CDR3 coding DNA: TGTGCCAGCAGACCAGGACTAGCGGGGAAAGAAGAGACCCAGTACTTC. Translation gives CASRPGLAGKEETQYF.

CDR3 residues: CASSERDRSSPLHF. For the CDR3, the DNA is TGTGCCAGCAGTGAAAGGGACAGATCTTCACCCCTCCACTTT. The chain has TRBV25-1 and TRBJ1-6, with 7 positions matching TRBD1. Trimming at V came to 2 bases and at J to 9 bases, leaving 4 bases not matched to a gene. The V gene's germline CDR1 is MGHDK and CDR2 SYGVNS. The CDR3 runs to 14 residues.

The chain is built from TRBV28 and TRBJ2-1, with 8 nucleotides matching TRBD1. Germline loops: CDR1 MDHEN, CDR2 SYDVKM. The CDR3 totals 16 residues. Trimming removed 5 bases from V and 7 bases from J; junction bases left unmatched: 13. CDR3 region: CASSAYQGAEGNEQFF. CDR3 sequence (DNA): TGTGCCAGCAGTGCTTATCAGGGGGCTGAAGGGAATGAGCAGTTCTTC.

Here the CDR3 DNA reads TGCGCCAGCAGCTTGGACAGCTCTGGGGCCAACGTCCTGACTTTC. It is translated as CASSLDSSGANVLTF. This chain joins TRBV5-1 and TRBJ2-6; the D is unclear. V dropped 0 bases and J dropped 0 bases, with 4 bases sitting between them. Germline V gene lookup returns CDR1 SGHRS and CDR2 YFSETQ. CDR3 size: 15 residues.

The CDR3 spells CAISGSQMANTEAFF. The CDR3 bases are TGTGCCATCAGTGGGAGCCAGATGGCGAACACTGAAGCTTTCTTT. The rearrangement links TRBV10-3 to TRBJ1-1; D is ambiguous. The CDR3 consists of 15 residues. Trimming pared 4 bases from V and 1 base from J, leaving 13 bases between. Germline CDR1 ENHRY, CDR2 SYGVKD.

There are a few counts of this clone. The chain joins TRBV27 to TRBJ1-2, with no clear D. The CDR3 runs to 13 residues. From germline, CDR1 is MNHEY and CDR2 SMNVEV (reference sequence). V shed 2 bases and J shed 6 bases, with 10 bases lying between them. The CDR3: CASSLGGQNGYTF. The CDR3 DNA follows: TGTGCCAGCAGTTTAGGCGGGCAGAATGGCTACACCTTC.

This clone was seen only a few times. The sample holds other DNA sequences that translate to the same CDR3. The V gene is TRBV5-4, the J gene TRBJ1-3; possible D gene TRBD1, 5 bases. This CDR3 comprises 14 residues. Between the trimmed V and J ends, which lost 3 bases and 0 bases, there was a span of 7 bases. Germline V gives CDR1 SGHNT, CDR2 YYREEE (reference sequence). The DNA for the CDR3 is TGTGCCAGCAGCTGGGGCCTCTCTGGAAACACCATATATTTT. It codes for CASSWGLSGNTIYF.

This rearrangement joins TRBV5-1 to TRBJ2-1, with 9 positions matching TRBD2. The CDR3 contains 16 residues. V dropped 2 bases and J dropped 7; count of bases not matched to a gene: 10. The V gene's germline CDR1 is SGHRS and CDR2 YFSETQ. CDR3 bases: TGCGCCAGCAGCTTATTTCCAGCGGGGGGTGGAAATGAGCAGTTCTTC. It codes for CASSLFPAGGGNEQFF.